A single sample is the source of the 29 T cell receptor beta chains below, sequenced in a study of a mutant IDH1 vaccine in newly diagnosed glioma (dated by TCRdb to 2020 to 2022). These TCRs' antigens remain unknown. Library preparation used the immunoSEQ multiplex PCR assay. Sourced from immuneACCESS, this table was stored by TCRdb with only in-frame sequences that have V and J called. A share of the clones is absent; for the studies checked, an unresolved V gene accounts for under half, and the remainder has no known explanation. The sample table records tens of thousands of clones; roughly nine tenths of these occur just once. 1.6% of the sample is held by the ten biggest clonotypes. Read against the paper, the sample's time point label means: week 35, safety follow-up. Each vaccine dose was 300 ug of a 20-mer mutant IDH1 peptide in Montanide, given subcutaneously with topical imiquimod. This material consisted of PBMCs, taken from a glioma patient whose treatment included an IDH1 peptide vaccine. All receptors derive from a middle-aged man with glioma.

J is TRBJ2-3 and V is TRBV25-1; D gene ambiguous. Germline assignment: CDR1 MGHDK and CDR2 SYGVNS. The CDR3 loop spans 11 amino acids. Trimming took 4 bases from V and 4 from J, leaving 3 bases between them. The CDR3, as DNA: TGTGCCAGCAGTGTCCCAGATACGCAGTATTTT. It translates to CASSVPDTQYF.

The V and J genes are TRBV5-1 and TRBJ2-7; 12 nucleotides align to TRBD2. Germline V gene data show CDR1 as SGHRS and CDR2 as YFSETQ. This CDR3 spans 19 amino acids. The V gene end was trimmed by 5 bases and the J gene end by 0 bases; junction bases not matched to a gene: 15. CDR3 DNA: TGCGCCAGCAGTCTAGGACTAGCGGGAATGAGGGGGAACTCCTACGAGCAGTACTTC. This gives the protein CASSLGLAGMRGNSYEQYF.

The chain links TRBV9 to TRBJ2-5; 11 bases fit TRBD2. Germline CDR1 is SGDLS and CDR2 is YYNGEE. The V and J ends lost 0 bases and 9 bases, in that order; junction bases with no gene match: 13. This CDR3 has 17 residues. In DNA, the CDR3 is TGTGCCAGCAGCGTAGGGCTAGCGGGAGGATCCTCGAGGGCCCAGTACTTC. As protein: CASSVGLAGGSSRAQYF. Supplemented by reference TRBV9 and TRBJ2-5, the full variable domain reads DSGVTQTPKHLITATGQRVTLRCSPRSGDLSVYWYQQSLDQGLQFLIQYYNGEERAKGNILERFSAQQFPDLHSELNLSSLELGDSALYFCASSVGLAGGSSRAQYFGPGTRLLVL.

The chain employs TRBV2 and TRBJ2-1; D call uncertain. The CDR3 sequence is 11 residues long. The germline V gene encodes CDR1 SNHLY and CDR2 FYNNEI. V was trimmed by 7 bases and J by 9 bases, leaving 10 bases between them. CDR3 nucleotide sequence: TGTGCCAGCAATCGCGCAGGTGAGCAGTTCTTC. Translation: CASNRAGEQFF.

This chain links TRBV15 with TRBJ2-7; D gene uncertain. Deletions cut 0 bases from V and 0 bases from J, with 18 bases between. Germline CDR1 reads LNHNV; CDR2 reads YYDKDF (reference sequence). The CDR3 loop spans 18 amino acids. The CDR3 DNA reads TGTGCCACCAGCAGAGAACGCTTAGGGCGGAGTCTCTCCTACGAGCAGTACTTC. It is translated as CATSRERLGRSLSYEQYF.

J is TRBJ2-1 and V is TRBV19, with TRBD2 matching 11 bases. V lost 4 bases and J lost 8; bases outside the gene matches: 7. The CDR3 loop spans 15 amino acids. The germline V gene has CDR1 LNHDA and CDR2 SQIVND (reference sequence). CDR3 DNA sequence: TGTGCCAGTAGTAAGACTAGCGGGACTGTCTATGAGCAGTTCTTC. Protein: CASSKTSGTVYEQFF.

The chain employs TRBV4-2 and TRBJ2-6; the match to TRBD1 covers 8 bases. Germline-derived CDR1 and CDR2 are LGHNA and YNFKEQ. This CDR3 contains 16 residues. Trimming cost V 3 bases and J 4 bases; bases outside gene matches: 5. The CDR3 DNA reads TGTGCCAGCAGCCATCGACAGGGGCCAGGGGCCAACGTCCTGACTTTC. Amino acid sequence: CASSHRQGPGANVLTF.

This clone appeared a single time. This rearrangement joins TRBV25-1 to TRBJ1-5; no reliable D call. CDR1 and CDR2 from the germline V gene are MGHDK and SYGVNS. The length of the CDR3 is 17 residues. The V end lost 1 base, the J end lost 0 bases, and 13 bases lay between the germline ends. CDR3 region: CASSESRSSYSNQPQHF. CDR3 coding DNA: TGTGCCAGCAGTGAATCGAGGAGTTCTTATAGCAATCAGCCCCAGCATTTT.

This clone was observed a handful of times. This sequence joins TRBV19 and TRBJ1-2, with D tentatively TRBD1 (6 bases). Trimming left V 3 bases short and J 6 bases short, with 11 bases between. CDR3 size: 13 residues. Germline CDR1 and CDR2: LNHDA and SQIVND (reference sequence). The CDR3 loop is CASSMPQGNGYTF. As DNA, the CDR3 is TGTGCCAGTAGTATGCCCCAGGGGAATGGCTACACCTTC.

The chain uses TRBV2 and TRBJ1-5, with D unclear. Looked up from germline, CDR1 is SNHLY and CDR2 is FYNNEI. V lost 4 bases and J 4 bases, leaving 5 bases between the germline ends. The CDR3 extends over 12 amino acids. CDR3 amino acids: CASSGANQPQHF. In DNA form, the CDR3 reads TGTGCCAGCAGTGGGGCGAATCAGCCCCAGCATTTT. The whole variable domain, remainder taken from reference TRBV2 and TRBJ1-5, is EPEVTQTPSHQVTQMGQEVILRCVPISNHLYFYWYRQILGQKVEFLVSFYNNEISEKSEIFDDQFSVERPDGSNFTLKIRSTKLEDSAMYFCASSGANQPQHFGDGTRLSIL.

V usage is TRBV5-1 and J usage is TRBJ2-3; D is unresolved. Trimming stripped 4 bases from V and 2 bases from J, with 2 bases between. The CDR3 has 11 amino acids. Germline values: CDR1 SGHRS, CDR2 YFSETQ. The CDR3 DNA is TGCGCCAGCAGCAACACAGATACGCAGTATTTT. This codes for CASSNTDTQYF.

This clone was seen once. This chain connects TRBV5-6 to TRBJ1-2, with 7 bases aligning to TRBD1. The CDR3 is made up of 12 amino acids. V gave up 9 bases and J gave up 8 bases; unmatched junction bases: 10. Germline V gene sequence: CDR1 SGHDT, CDR2 YYEEEE. CDR3 in amino acids: CATNDRAQGYTF. The CDR3 region has the DNA TGTGCCACCAACGACAGGGCTCAAGGCTACACCTTC.

The chain employs TRBV4-2 and TRBJ2-3, with 12 nucleotides matching TRBD2. The CDR3 length is 18 residues. After removal of 1 base from V and 1 base from J, the junction contained 6 bases not matched to a gene. Germline V gene lookup returns CDR1 LGHNA and CDR2 YNFKEQ. CDR3 sequence (DNA): TGTGCCAGCAGCCAAGCGCAGGGACTAGCGGGTGGCACAGATACGCAGTATTTT. Translated: CASSQAQGLAGGTDTQYF.

This chain connects TRBV5-1 to TRBJ1-2; 7 bases are shared with TRBD1. Germline values: CDR1 SGHRS, CDR2 YFSETQ. The CDR3 totals 14 residues. With 0 bases clipped from V and 3 bases from J, the junction kept 2 bases outside the gene matches. The CDR3 loop reads CASSLVTGDYGYTF. In DNA, the CDR3 is TGCGCCAGCAGCTTGGTAACAGGGGACTATGGCTACACCTTC. The full variable domain, rest sourced from reference TRBV5-1 and TRBJ1-2, is KAGVTQTPRYLIKTRGQQVTLSCSPISGHRSVSWYQQTPGQGLQFLFEYFSETQRNKGNFPGRFSGRQFSNSRSEMNVSTLELGDSALYLCASSLVTGDYGYTFGSGTRLTVV.

The rearrangement joins TRBV6-5 to TRBJ1-1; D might be TRBD1 (6 bases). This CDR3 region has 13 residues. Trimming cost V 3 bases and J 3 bases, with 8 bases left between them. From germline, CDR1 is MNHEY and CDR2 SVGAGI. The CDR3 DNA reads TGTGCCAGCAGTTATGAGGGGGACACTGAAGCTTTCTTT. Residues: CASSYEGDTEAFF.

This chain links TRBV5-6 with TRBJ1-1; D is perhaps TRBD1 (6 bases). V lost 2 bases and J 6 bases, leaving 14 bases between the germline ends. Germline loops: CDR1 SGHDT, CDR2 YYEEEE. The CDR3 is 14 residues long. CDR3 sequence: CASSFRGQTSEAFF. The CDR3, as DNA: TGTGCCAGCAGCTTCCGGGGACAAACCTCTGAAGCTTTCTTT.

J is TRBJ2-5 and V is TRBV19; D might be TRBD2 (5 bases). This CDR3 region has 15 residues. Looked up from germline, CDR1 is LNHDA and CDR2 is SQIVND (reference sequence). Trimming removed 1 base from V and 5 bases from J, with 14 bases in between. Written as DNA, the CDR3 is TGTGCCAGTAGTATAGTCCTCCGGGGTGGTGAGACCCAGTACTTC. Its protein is CASSIVLRGGETQYF.

This clone showed up just once. The V and J genes are TRBV2 and TRBJ1-2, with unresolved D. Trimming removed 1 base from V and 2 bases from J, with 2 bases in between. Germline V gives CDR1 SNHLY, CDR2 FYNNEI. This CDR3 comprises 12 residues. CDR3 coding DNA: TGTGCCAGCAGTGAAGTGAACTATGGCTACACCTTC. This gives the protein CASSEVNYGYTF.

This clone came up once. The V gene is TRBV18, the J gene TRBJ2-7; maybe TRBD2 (5 bases). V lost 3 bases and J 5 bases, leaving 11 bases between the germline ends. This CDR3 comprises 13 residues. Germline V gene sequence: CDR1 KGHSH, CDR2 LQKENI. As DNA, the CDR3 is TGTGCCAGCTCACCGTCTTGGGAGCACGAGCAGTACTTC. Translation: CASSPSWEHEQYF.

This chain links TRBV2 with TRBJ1-2, with unresolved D. The CDR3 sequence is 15 residues long. Germline V gives CDR1 SNHLY, CDR2 FYNNEI. V was shortened by 3 bases and J by 4 bases, with 15 bases between the two germline ends. This CDR3 is CASSDRRQTSYGYTF. The CDR3 DNA is TGTGCCAGCAGTGATAGGCGGCAGACCAGCTATGGCTACACCTTC.

The rearrangement joins TRBV9 to TRBJ1-1, with a tentative D call TRBD1 (5 bases). Germline V gene lookup returns CDR1 SGDLS and CDR2 YYNGEE. The length of the CDR3 is 14 residues. Trimming left V 2 bases short and J 3 bases short, with 11 bases between. This CDR3 is CASSVGDRDTEAFF. The CDR3 bases are TGTGCCAGCAGCGTGGGGGATAGGGACACTGAAGCTTTCTTT. Looking up the rest from reference TRBV9 and TRBJ1-1 gives the full variable domain: DSGVTQTPKHLITATGQRVTLRCSPRSGDLSVYWYQQSLDQGLQFLIQYYNGEERAKGNILERFSAQQFPDLHSELNLSSLELGDSALYFCASSVGDRDTEAFFGQGTRLTVV.

The chain recombines TRBV6-1 with TRBJ1-2; D gene uncertain. The CDR3 length is 12 residues. Germline V CDR1 and CDR2: MNHNS, SASEGT. Trimming removed 3 bases from V and 8 bases from J, with 10 bases in between. The CDR3 DNA reads TGTGCCAGCAGTGACAGGTTTAAGGGCTACACCTTC. It yields the protein CASSDRFKGYTF.

The chain has TRBV5-5 and TRBJ2-2; 8 nucleotides align to TRBD1. Losses at the gene ends were 5 bases for V and 3 bases for J; bases not matched to a gene: 12. The germline V gene has CDR1 SGHKS and CDR2 YYEKEE (reference sequence). The CDR3 runs 17 residues. The CDR3 here is CASSRRDRRPYTGELFF. Here the CDR3 DNA reads TGTGCCAGCAGTCGTCGGGACAGGCGACCCTACACCGGGGAGCTGTTTTTT.

This clone occurred a few times. The V gene is TRBV19, the J gene TRBJ2-1; 7 bases fit TRBD1. This CDR3 is built from 12 residues. The V and J ends lost 7 bases and 15 bases, in that order; junction bases with no gene match: 12. From germline, CDR1 is LNHDA and CDR2 SQIVND (reference sequence). The CDR3, as DNA: TGTGCCAGTACCTCTATTGGGGACAGTTTGTTCTTC. Its translation is CASTSIGDSLFF.

The chain couples TRBV5-5 to TRBJ2-6; D is uncertain. This CDR3 is 16 amino acids long. V shed 4 bases and J shed 0 bases, with 11 bases lying between them. Germline CDR1 SGHKS, CDR2 YYEKEE (reference sequence). CDR3 amino acids: CASSTVVSSGANVLTF. DNA for the CDR3: TGTGCCAGCAGCACTGTAGTGTCCTCTGGGGCCAACGTCCTGACTTTC.

The rearrangement links TRBV2 to TRBJ2-7, with no clear D. The ends were cut back, 10 bases at V and 6 bases at J, with 13 bases in the middle. Germline V gives CDR1 SNHLY, CDR2 FYNNEI. This CDR3 contains 11 residues. CDR3 loop: CATRYEVEQYF. The CDR3 nucleotides read TGTGCCACCCGCTACGAAGTCGAGCAGTACTTC.

This chain connects TRBV9 to TRBJ2-1; the match to TRBD1 covers 7 bases. This CDR3 comprises 13 residues. In germline, CDR1 is SGDLS, CDR2 YYNGEE. The junction had 7 bases not matched to a gene; V was cut back by 5 bases and J by 8 bases. The CDR3 nucleotides read TGTGCCAGCAGTCGACAGGGTACCGATGAGCAGTTCTTC. This encodes CASSRQGTDEQFF.

The rearrangement links TRBV27 to TRBJ2-1, with D maybe TRBD2 (6 bases). Between the trimmed V and J ends, which lost 5 bases and 7 bases, there was a span of 18 bases. From germline, CDR1 is MNHEY and CDR2 SMNVEV (reference sequence). This CDR3 is 15 amino acids long. The CDR3, as DNA: TGTGCCAGCAGTGCAGGTGCGGGAATTTTAAATGAGCAGTTCTTC. Protein sequence: CASSAGAGILNEQFF.

V is TRBV9 and J is TRBJ2-1, with 8 positions matching TRBD2. Germline CDR1 and CDR2: SGDLS and YYNGEE. J lost 7 bases, V lost 0 bases, and 6 bases had no gene match. The CDR3 consists of 15 residues. The CDR3 spells CASSVAPAGANEQFF. In nucleotides, the CDR3 is TGTGCCAGCAGCGTAGCCCCAGCGGGAGCGAATGAGCAGTTCTTC.